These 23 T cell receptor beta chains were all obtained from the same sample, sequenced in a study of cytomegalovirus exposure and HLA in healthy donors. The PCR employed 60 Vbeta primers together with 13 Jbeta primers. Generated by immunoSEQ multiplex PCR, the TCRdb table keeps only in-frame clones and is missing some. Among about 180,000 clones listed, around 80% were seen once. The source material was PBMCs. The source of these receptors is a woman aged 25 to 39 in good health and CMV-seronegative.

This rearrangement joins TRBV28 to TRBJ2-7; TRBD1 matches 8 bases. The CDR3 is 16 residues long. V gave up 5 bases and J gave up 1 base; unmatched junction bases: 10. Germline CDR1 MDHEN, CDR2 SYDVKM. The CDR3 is CASSPGDRGPSYEQYF. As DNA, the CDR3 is TGTGCCAGCAGTCCAGGCGACAGGGGCCCTTCCTACGAGCAGTACTTC. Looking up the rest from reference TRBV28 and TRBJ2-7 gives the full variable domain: DVKVTQSSRYLVKRTGEKVFLECVQDMDHENMFWYRQDPGLGLRLIYFSYDVKMKEKGDIPEGYSVSREKKERFSLILESASTNQTSMYLCASSPGDRGPSYEQYFGPGTRLTVT.

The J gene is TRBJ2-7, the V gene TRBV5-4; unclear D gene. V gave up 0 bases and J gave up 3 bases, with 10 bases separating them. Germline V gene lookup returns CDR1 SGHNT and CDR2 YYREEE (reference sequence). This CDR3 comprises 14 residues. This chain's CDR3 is CASSLEPDNYEQYF. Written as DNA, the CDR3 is TGTGCCAGCAGCTTGGAACCCGACAACTACGAGCAGTACTTC.

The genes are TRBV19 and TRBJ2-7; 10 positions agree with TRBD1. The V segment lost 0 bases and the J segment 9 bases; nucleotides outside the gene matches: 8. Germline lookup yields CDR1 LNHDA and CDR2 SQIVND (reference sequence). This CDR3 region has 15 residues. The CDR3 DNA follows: TGTGCCAGTAGTATAGATGGCGACAGGGGGCGTACGCAGTACTTC. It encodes CASSIDGDRGRTQYF.

The CDR3 DNA follows: TGTGCCAGCACCAGAACCGGGACAGGGACAAACTATGGCTACACCTTC. Translated, it gives CASTRTGTGTNYGYTF. This chain links TRBV28 with TRBJ1-2, with 9 positions matching TRBD1. CDR3 length: 16 amino acids. Trimming took 7 bases from V and 2 from J; bases not matched to a gene: 11. CDR1 MDHEN and CDR2 SYDVKM come from the germline V gene.

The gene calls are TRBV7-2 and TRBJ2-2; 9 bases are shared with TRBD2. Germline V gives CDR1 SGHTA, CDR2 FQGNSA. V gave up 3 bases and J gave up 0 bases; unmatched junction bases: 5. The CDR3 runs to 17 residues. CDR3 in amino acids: CASSFQGLATNTGELFF. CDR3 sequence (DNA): TGTGCCAGCAGCTTTCAAGGACTAGCGACGAACACCGGGGAGCTGTTTTTT.

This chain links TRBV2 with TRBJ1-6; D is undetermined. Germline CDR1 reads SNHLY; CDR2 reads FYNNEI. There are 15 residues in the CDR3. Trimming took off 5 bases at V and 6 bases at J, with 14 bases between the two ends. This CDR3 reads CASSLDHLRNSPLHF. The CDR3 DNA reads TGTGCCAGCAGTCTAGACCACCTACGTAATTCACCCCTCCACTTT.

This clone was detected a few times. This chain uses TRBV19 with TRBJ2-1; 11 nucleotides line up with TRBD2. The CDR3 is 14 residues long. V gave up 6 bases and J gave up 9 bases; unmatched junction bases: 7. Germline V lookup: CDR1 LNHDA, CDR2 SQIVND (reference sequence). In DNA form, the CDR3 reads TGTGCCAGTAGACCTAGCGGGGGGCCGTTTGAGCAGTTCTTC. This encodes CASRPSGGPFEQFF. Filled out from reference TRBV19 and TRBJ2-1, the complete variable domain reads DGGITQSPKYLFRKEGQNVTLSCEQNLNHDAMYWYRQDPGQGLRLIYYSQIVNDFQKGDIAEGYSVSREKKESFPLTVTSAQKNPTAFYLCASRPSGGPFEQFFGPGTRLTVL.

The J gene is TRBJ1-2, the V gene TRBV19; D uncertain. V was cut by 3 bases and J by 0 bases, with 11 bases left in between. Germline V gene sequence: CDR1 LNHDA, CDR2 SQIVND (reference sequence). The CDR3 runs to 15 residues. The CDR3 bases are TGTGCCAGTAGTATTCAGGTCAGGCCTAACTATGGCTACACCTTC. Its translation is CASSIQVRPNYGYTF.

As DNA, the CDR3 is TGTGCCAGCACCGAAAGGCTAGCGGGATCCTACGAGCAGTACTTC. Residues: CASTERLAGSYEQYF. The chain joins TRBV6-6 to TRBJ2-7; TRBD2 aligns across 9 bases. The CDR3 is made up of 15 amino acids. Germline V gene sequence: CDR1 MNHNY, CDR2 SVGAGI (reference sequence). The ends lost 7 bases at V and 1 base at J; junction bases unmatched: 8.

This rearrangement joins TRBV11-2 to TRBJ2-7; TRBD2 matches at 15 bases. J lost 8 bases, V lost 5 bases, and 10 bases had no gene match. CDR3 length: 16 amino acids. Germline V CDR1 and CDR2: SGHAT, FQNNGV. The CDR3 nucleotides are TGTGCCAGCAGCGCCTCCGGGACTAGCGGGAGGAGCAAGCAGTACTTC. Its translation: CASSASGTSGRSKQYF.

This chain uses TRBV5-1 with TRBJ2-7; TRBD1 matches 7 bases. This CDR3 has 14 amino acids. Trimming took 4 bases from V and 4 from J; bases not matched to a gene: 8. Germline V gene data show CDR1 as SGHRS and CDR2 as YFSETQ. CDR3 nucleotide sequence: TGCGCCAGCAGCCACAGGGGAACGGTATACGAGCAGTACTTC. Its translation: CASSHRGTVYEQYF.

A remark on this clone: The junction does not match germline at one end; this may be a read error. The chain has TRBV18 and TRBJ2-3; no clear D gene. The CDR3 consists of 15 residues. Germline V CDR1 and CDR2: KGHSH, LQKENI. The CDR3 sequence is CASPPGPPSTDTQYF. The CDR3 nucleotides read TGTGCCAGCCCACCCGGTCCACCTAGCACAGATACGCAGTATTTT.

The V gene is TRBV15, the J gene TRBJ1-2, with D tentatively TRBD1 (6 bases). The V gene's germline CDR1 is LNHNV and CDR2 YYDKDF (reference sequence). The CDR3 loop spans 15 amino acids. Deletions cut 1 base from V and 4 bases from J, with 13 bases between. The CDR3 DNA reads TGTGCCACCAGCAGAGGGGAGGGGGTCGGCTATGGCTACACCTTC. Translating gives CATSRGEGVGYGYTF.

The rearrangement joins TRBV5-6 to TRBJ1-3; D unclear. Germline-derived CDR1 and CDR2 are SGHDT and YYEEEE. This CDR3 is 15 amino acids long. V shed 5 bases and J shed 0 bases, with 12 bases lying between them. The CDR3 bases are TGTGCCAGCAGATCCCGACACCTCTCTGGAAACACCATATATTTT. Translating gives CASRSRHLSGNTIYF.

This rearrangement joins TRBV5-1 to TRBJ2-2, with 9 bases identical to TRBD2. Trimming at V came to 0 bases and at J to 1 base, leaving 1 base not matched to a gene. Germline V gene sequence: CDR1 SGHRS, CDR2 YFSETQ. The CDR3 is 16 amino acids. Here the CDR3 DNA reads TGCGCCAGCAGCTTGGTTAGCGGGGGGAACACCGGGGAGCTGTTTTTT. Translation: CASSLVSGGNTGELFF.

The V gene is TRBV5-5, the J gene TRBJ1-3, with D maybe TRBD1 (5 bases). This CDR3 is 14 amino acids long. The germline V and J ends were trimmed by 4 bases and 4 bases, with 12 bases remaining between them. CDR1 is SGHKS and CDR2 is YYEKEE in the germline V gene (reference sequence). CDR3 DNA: TGTGCCAGCAGCGCGACAGATTGGGGAAACACCATATATTTT. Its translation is CASSATDWGNTIYF.

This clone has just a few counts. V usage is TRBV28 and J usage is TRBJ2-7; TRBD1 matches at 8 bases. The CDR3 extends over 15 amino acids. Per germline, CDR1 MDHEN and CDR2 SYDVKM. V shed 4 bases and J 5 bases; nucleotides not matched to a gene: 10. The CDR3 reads CASSSPGQAVHEQYF. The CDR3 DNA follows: TGTGCCAGCAGTTCCCCGGGACAGGCGGTCCACGAGCAGTACTTC.

CDR3 in DNA: TGTGCCAGCAGCGTCGACCCTAGTACTCCGGGACAGGGGGCGCTGGACTATGGCTACACCTTC. Amino acid sequence: CASSVDPSTPGQGALDYGYTF. This sequence joins TRBV9 and TRBJ1-2, with 12 bases fitting TRBD1. This CDR3 region has 21 residues. The V gene end was trimmed by 2 bases and the J gene end by 3 bases; junction bases not matched to a gene: 20. CDR1 and CDR2 (germline): SGDLS, YYNGEE.

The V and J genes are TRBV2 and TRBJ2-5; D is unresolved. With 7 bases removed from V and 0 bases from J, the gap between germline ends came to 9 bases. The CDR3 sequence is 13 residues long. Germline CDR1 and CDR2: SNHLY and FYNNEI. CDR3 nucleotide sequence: TGTGCCAGCATGTGGAGACACCAAGAGACCCAGTACTTC. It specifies CASMWRHQETQYF.

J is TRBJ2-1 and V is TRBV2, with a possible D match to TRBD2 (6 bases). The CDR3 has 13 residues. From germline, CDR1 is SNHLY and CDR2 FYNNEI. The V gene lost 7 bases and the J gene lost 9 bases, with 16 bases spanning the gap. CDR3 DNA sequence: TGTGCCAGCAAGCTAGCGAGCCCTAGTGAGCAGTTCTTC. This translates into CASKLASPSEQFF.

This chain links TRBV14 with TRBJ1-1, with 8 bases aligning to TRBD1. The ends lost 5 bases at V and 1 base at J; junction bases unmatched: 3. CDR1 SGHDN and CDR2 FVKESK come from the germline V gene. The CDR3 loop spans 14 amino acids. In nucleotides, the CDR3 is TGTGCCAGCAGCTCCCAGGGGGCGAACACTGAAGCTTTCTTT. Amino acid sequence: CASSSQGANTEAFF.

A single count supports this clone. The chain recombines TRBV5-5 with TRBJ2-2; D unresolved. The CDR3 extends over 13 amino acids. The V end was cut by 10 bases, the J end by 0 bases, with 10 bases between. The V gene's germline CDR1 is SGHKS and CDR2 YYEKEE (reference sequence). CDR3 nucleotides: TGTGCCGGTAGCCTCTCGAACACCGGGGAGCTGTTTTTT. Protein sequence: CAGSLSNTGELFF.

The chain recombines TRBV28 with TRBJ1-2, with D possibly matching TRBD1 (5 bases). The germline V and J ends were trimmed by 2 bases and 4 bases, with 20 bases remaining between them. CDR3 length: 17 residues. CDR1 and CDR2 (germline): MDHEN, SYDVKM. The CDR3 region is CASSLGRSRSGGYGYTF. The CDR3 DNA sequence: TGTGCCAGCAGTTTAGGGAGGTCGAGGAGCGGGGGCTATGGCTACACCTTC.